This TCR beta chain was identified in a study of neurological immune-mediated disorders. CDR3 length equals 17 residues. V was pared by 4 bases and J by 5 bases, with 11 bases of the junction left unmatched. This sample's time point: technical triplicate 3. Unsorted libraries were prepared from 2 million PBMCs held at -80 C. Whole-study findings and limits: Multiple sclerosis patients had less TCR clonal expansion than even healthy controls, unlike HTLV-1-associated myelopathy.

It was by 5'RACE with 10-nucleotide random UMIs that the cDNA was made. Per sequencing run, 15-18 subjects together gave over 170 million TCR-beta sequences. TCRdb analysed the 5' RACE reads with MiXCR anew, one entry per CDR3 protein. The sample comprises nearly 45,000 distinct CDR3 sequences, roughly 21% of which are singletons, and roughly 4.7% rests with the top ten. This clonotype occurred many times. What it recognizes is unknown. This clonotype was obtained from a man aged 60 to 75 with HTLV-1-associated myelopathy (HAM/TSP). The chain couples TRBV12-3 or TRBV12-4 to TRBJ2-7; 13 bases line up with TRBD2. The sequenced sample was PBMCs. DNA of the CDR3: TGTGCCAGCAGTTCAGGGGGACTAGCGGGAACTCTTGACGAGCAGTACTTC. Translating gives CASSSGGLAGTLDEQYF.